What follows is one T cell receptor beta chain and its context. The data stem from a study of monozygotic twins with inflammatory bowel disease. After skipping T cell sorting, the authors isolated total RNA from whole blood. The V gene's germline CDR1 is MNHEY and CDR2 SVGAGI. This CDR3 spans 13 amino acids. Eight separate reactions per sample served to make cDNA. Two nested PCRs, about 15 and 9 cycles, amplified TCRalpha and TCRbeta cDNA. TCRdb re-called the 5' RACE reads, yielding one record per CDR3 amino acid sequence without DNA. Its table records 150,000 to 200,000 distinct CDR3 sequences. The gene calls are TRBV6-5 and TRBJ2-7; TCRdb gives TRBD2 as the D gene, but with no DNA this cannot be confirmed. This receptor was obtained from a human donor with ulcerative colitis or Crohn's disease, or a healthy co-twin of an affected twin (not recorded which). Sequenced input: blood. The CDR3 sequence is CASKRAGAYEQYF.